This TCR beta chain originates from a study of control samples from healthy donors and cancer patients. The method was immunoSEQ multiplex PCR; TCRdb's version includes in-frame clones alone and lacks a portion of them. The data hold tens of thousands of clones, with nearly 90% observed a single time. CDR1 SGHDT and CDR2 YYEEEE come from the germline V gene. With 5 bases clipped from V and 9 bases from J, the junction kept 16 bases outside the gene matches. This CDR3 has 16 amino acids. Material: PBMCs. The chain employs TRBV5-6 and TRBJ2-2; TRBD1 agrees at 7 bases. The sequence was obtained from a man in his fifties or sixties with colorectal cancer. For the CDR3, the DNA is TGTGCCAGCAGGTGGGGACAGAGTCTTACACCGCGGGAGCTGTTTTTT. Its translation is CASRWGQSLTPRELFF.